These 5 T cell receptor beta chains came from one sample sequenced in a study of T cell repertoires in cytomegalovirus infection. Antigens of these TCRs are unknown. TCRdb recomputed calls from the reads with MiXCR, one row per CDR3 protein. The data contain 340,000 or so distinct CDR3 sequences, 20% to 25% of them singletons. This specimen consisted of cultured PBMCs, obtained from culture after CMV antigen stimulation. These receptors all stem from a human donor in good health (CMV status not recorded). Some clones in this sample may be carry-over from other donors' samples.

At least ten counts were recorded for this clonotype. This chain connects TRBV7-8 to TRBJ2-2; D gene unclear. V was pared by 1 base and J by 6 bases, with 12 bases between. CDR1 and CDR2 (germline): SGHVS, FQNEAQ. CDR3 length equals 15 residues. The CDR3 protein is CASSLDVLRAGELFF. The CDR3 DNA sequence: TGTGCCAGCAGCTTAGACGTGTTAAGGGCCGGGGAGCTGTTTTTT.

V is TRBV6-1 and J is TRBJ2-1, with 8 bases lining up with TRBD1. The CDR3 runs to 15 residues. CDR1 and CDR2 from the germline V gene are MNHNS and SASEGT. V shed 5 bases, J shed 2 bases, and the junction held 5 bases outside the gene matches. CDR3 sequence: CASSLTQGAYNEQFF. CDR3 bases: TGTGCCAGCAGTCTAACACAGGGGGCCTACAATGAGCAGTTCTTC.

This clonotype was seen a few times. V gene TRBV7-4 combines with J gene TRBJ2-2, with D possibly TRBD2 on 6 matching bases. V gave up 3 bases and J gave up 0 bases, with 14 bases separating them. This CDR3 is built from 17 residues. Looked up from germline, CDR1 is SGHVT and CDR2 is SQSDAQ. The CDR3 DNA sequence: TGTGCCAGCAGCTTGCGGGAACTAATCGCGAACACCGGGGAGCTGTTTTTT. It yields the protein CASSLRELIANTGELFF.

In its sample, this clonotype was seen once. The rearrangement joins TRBV9 to TRBJ2-1; D is unclear. Trimming removed 0 bases at V and 9 bases at J, with 7 bases between. Germline CDR1 SGDLS, CDR2 YYNGEE. The CDR3 runs 12 residues. The DNA of the CDR3 is TGTGCCAGCAGCGTAGCGAATGCTGAGCAGTTCTTC. This codes for CASSVANAEQFF.

The chain recombines TRBV9 with TRBJ2-5; no firm D call. Germline lookup yields CDR1 SGDLS and CDR2 YYNGEE. V was cut by 0 bases and J by 1 base, with 4 bases left in between. The CDR3 has 13 residues. CDR3 bases: TGTGCCAGCAGCGTAGCCAGCCAAGAGACCCAGTACTTC. As protein: CASSVASQETQYF.